This T cell receptor (beta chain) was identified during a study of CD8 T cells in Susac syndrome. TCR beta from blood CD8+ and CD4+ T cells was sequenced. The multiple sclerosis controls consisted of treatment-naive patients with relapsing-remitting disease, either stable or active. TEMRA cells underwent FACS enrichment and CD8+ and CD4+ T cells underwent negative isolation. Trimming left V 3 bases short and J 4 bases short, with 12 bases between. CDR1 is MNHEY, CDR2 SMNVEV, per germline (reference sequence). CDR3 size: 14 residues. With random hexamers, reverse transcription was performed on about 0.45 to 1 ug of RNA. The immunoSEQ assay covered 54 Vbeta and 13 Jbeta segments for CDR3. Each CDR3 protein gets one entry after TCRdb re-called the immunoSEQ multiplex PCR reads with MiXCR. The sample holds 200,000 to 250,000 distinct CDR3 sequences; 95% are singletons and the top ten take 0.075% to 0.095%.

This sequence joins TRBV27 and TRBJ1-1, with a tentative D call TRBD1 (5 bases). The receptor was isolated from a human donor with multiple sclerosis. The sample consisted of CD4+ T cells from PBMCs. The CDR3 region is CASSFFGGVTEAFF. The DNA for the CDR3 is TGTGCCAGCAGTTTCTTTGGAGGGGTCACTGAAGCTTTCTTT.